The present T cell receptor beta chain was sequenced within a study of CD8 T cells in Susac syndrome. It was with random hexamers that 0.5 to 1 ug RNA was reverse transcribed. TCRdb itself ran the immunoSEQ multiplex PCR reads through MiXCR, one entry per CDR3 protein. The sample contains about 300,000 distinct CDR3 sequences, 92% of which appear only once. Trimming removed 10 bases from V and 2 bases from J, with 18 bases in between. Germline CDR1 SNHLY, CDR2 FYNNEI. The CDR3 has 15 residues. The rearrangement uses TRBV2 and TRBJ2-1, with D possibly matching TRBD1 (5 bases). The clonotype was recovered from a human donor with multiple sclerosis. The source material was CD4+ T cells from PBMCs. CDR3 residues: CATERTPGPYNEQFF. In DNA form, the CDR3 reads TGTGCCACCGAGAGGACACCCGGGCCCTACAATGAGCAGTTCTTC.